The 27 T cell receptor beta chains listed next were all sequenced from one sample in a study of T cell responses to AZD1222 COVID-19 vaccine. The repertoire was sequenced with immunoSEQ multiplex PCR; TCRdb's copy has only in-frame clones and lacks some. The data hold approximately 150,000 clones, with about 89% observed a single time. Sequenced here: peripheral blood, sampled 28 days after the second AZD1222 dose. These receptors all stem from an adult who received the AZD1222 COVID-19 vaccine.

The chain has TRBV5-6 and TRBJ1-5; 7 nucleotides line up with TRBD1. CDR1 and CDR2 (germline): SGHDT, YYEEEE. The junction had 14 bases not matched to a gene; V was cut back by 1 base and J by 4 bases. This CDR3 has 18 residues. The CDR3 loop reads CASSLSLGRQGINQPQHF. In DNA form, the CDR3 reads TGTGCCAGCAGCTTGTCCCTCGGGCGACAGGGAATAAATCAGCCCCAGCATTTT.

This chain uses TRBV12-3 or TRBV12-4 with TRBJ2-1, with no clear D. Trimming stripped 2 bases from V and 7 bases from J, with 6 bases between. This CDR3 contains 12 residues. Here the CDR3 reads CASSLNYNEQFF. The CDR3 region has the DNA TGTGCCAGCAGTTTAAACTATAATGAGCAGTTCTTC.

The V and J genes are TRBV19 and TRBJ1-5, with 7 positions matching TRBD1. The CDR3 spans 15 residues. CDR1 and CDR2 from the germline V gene are LNHDA and SQIVND (reference sequence). The J segment lost 4 bases and the V segment lost 6 bases, leaving 9 bases of the junction unmatched. The CDR3 DNA reads TGTGCCAGTAGCGGAGCACAGGGGCGGAATCAGCCCCAGCATTTT. Translation: CASSGAQGRNQPQHF.

The table lists this clone with a count of one. The chain joins TRBV25-1 to TRBJ2-5; 10 bases align to TRBD2. This CDR3 comprises 16 residues. The trim removed 5 bases at V and 7 bases at J, leaving 13 bases unmatched. Germline V gene sequence: CDR1 MGHDK, CDR2 SYGVNS. The CDR3 bases are TGTGCCAGCAGTTCGGGAAGCGGGGGGGCCAGCGGGACCCAGTACTTC. Translating gives CASSSGSGGASGTQYF.

The V gene is TRBV27, the J gene TRBJ2-7, with D possibly TRBD2 on 5 matching bases. The CDR3 runs 17 residues. CDR1 and CDR2 (germline): MNHEY, SMNVEV (reference sequence). Deletions cut 1 base from V and 0 bases from J, with 16 bases between. CDR3: CASSLFHRGQSSYEQYF. The CDR3, as DNA: TGTGCCAGCAGTTTATTTCACCGGGGTCAGAGCTCCTACGAGCAGTACTTC.

This clone appeared once. This chain connects TRBV19 to TRBJ1-1; D remains ambiguous. Per the germline V gene, CDR1 is LNHDA and CDR2 is SQIVND (reference sequence). Trimming pared 3 bases from V and 6 bases from J, leaving 14 bases between. The length of the CDR3 is 14 residues. The CDR3 here is CASSISPTLAEAFF. The CDR3 DNA reads TGTGCCAGTAGTATTTCCCCGACCCTAGCTGAAGCTTTCTTT.

The gene calls are TRBV19 and TRBJ2-3, with 9 bases that match TRBD2. Trimming removed 3 bases from V and 4 bases from J; junction bases left unmatched: 5. CDR3 length: 15 amino acids. The V gene's germline CDR1 is LNHDA and CDR2 SQIVND (reference sequence). The DNA of the CDR3 is TGTGCCAGTAGTATGGCGGGGGGGCTCGCAGATACGCAGTATTTT. Amino acid sequence: CASSMAGGLADTQYF.

The V and J genes are TRBV11-1 and TRBJ1-6, with D maybe TRBD1 (5 bases). The germline V gene has CDR1 SGHAT and CDR2 FQDESV (reference sequence). V lost 5 bases and J lost 7, with 15 bases in between. The CDR3 is 15 amino acids. The CDR3 coding sequence is TGTGCCAGCAGCGAGTCACAGGTCCCGAATTCACCCCTCCACTTT. Residues: CASSESQVPNSPLHF.

The V gene is TRBV11-2, the J gene TRBJ1-1; the match to TRBD1 covers 7 bases. CDR3 length: 15 residues. J gave up 0 bases and V 5 bases, and 6 bases lay outside the gene matches. The germline gives CDR1 SGHAT, CDR2 FQNNGV. The chain's CDR3 is CASSKSGQVNTEAFF. The CDR3 region has the DNA TGTGCCAGCAGCAAGTCCGGACAGGTGAACACTGAAGCTTTCTTT.

V gene TRBV10-3 combines with J gene TRBJ1-4; no reliable D call. Germline lookup yields CDR1 ENHRY and CDR2 SYGVKD. V lost 0 bases and J lost 2, with 7 bases in between. CDR3 length: 15 residues. CDR3: CAISESRATNEKLFF. CDR3 DNA sequence: TGTGCCATCAGTGAGTCGAGGGCCACTAATGAAAAACTGTTTTTT.

This sequence joins TRBV11-2 and TRBJ1-5; no clear D. Per germline, CDR1 SGHAT and CDR2 FQNNGV. This CDR3 has 14 residues. The V gene lost 1 base and the J gene lost 2 bases, with 6 bases spanning the gap. CDR3 nucleotides: TGTGCCAGCAGCTTAGTCGGCGGCAATCAGCCCCAGCATTTT. Protein sequence: CASSLVGGNQPQHF. Complete variable domain (other parts from reference TRBV11-2 and TRBJ1-5): EAGVAQSPRYKIIEKRQSVAFWCNPISGHATLYWYQQILGQGPKLLIQFQNNGVVDDSQLPKDRFSAERLKGVDSTLKIQPAKLEDSAVYLCASSLVGGNQPQHFGDGTRLSIL.

The genes are TRBV11-3 and TRBJ1-1; D ambiguous. The CDR3 length is 16 residues. Germline V lookup: CDR1 SGHNT, CDR2 YENEEA. V lost 5 bases and J 0 bases, leaving 16 bases between the germline ends. CDR3 nucleotide sequence: TGTGCCAGCAGCCCCCTTGGACTGAGCATGAACACTGAAGCTTTCTTT. Translating it yields CASSPLGLSMNTEAFF.

J is TRBJ2-7 and V is TRBV23-1; possibly TRBD1 or TRBD2 for D (5 bases each). TRBV23-1 is classed as an ORF, of uncertain function. Trimming left V 0 bases short and J 2 bases short, with 14 bases between. This CDR3 region has 16 residues. The CDR3 DNA reads TGCGCCAGCAGTCAATCGAGGGGCGCGGCTCCCTACGAGCAGTACTTC. Translated: CASSQSRGAAPYEQYF.

This chain links TRBV5-6 with TRBJ1-1; 7 bases are a match to TRBD1. The CDR3 length is 15 residues. The germline V gene encodes CDR1 SGHDT and CDR2 YYEEEE. V was pared by 5 bases and J by 6 bases, with 13 bases of the junction left unmatched. The CDR3 sequence is CASSYRQGIWSEAFF. The CDR3 DNA reads as TGTGCCAGCAGTTATCGACAGGGAATATGGTCTGAAGCTTTCTTT.

V is TRBV2 and J is TRBJ2-1; 10 bases align to TRBD2. Germline assignment: CDR1 SNHLY and CDR2 FYNNEI. CDR3 length equals 15 residues. V was clipped by 4 bases and J by 9 bases; unmatched bases: 9. CDR3 protein: CASSVSGGALSEQFF. The CDR3 bases are TGTGCCAGCAGTGTCAGCGGGGGGGCCTTATCTGAGCAGTTCTTC.

This chain links TRBV18 with TRBJ2-7; 7 positions agree with TRBD1. This CDR3 spans 15 amino acids. Losses at the gene ends were 4 bases for V and 3 bases for J; bases not matched to a gene: 9. The germline V gene has CDR1 KGHSH and CDR2 LQKENI. The CDR3: CASSREPRGHYEQYF. The CDR3 coding sequence is TGTGCCAGCTCACGCGAACCGAGGGGGCACTACGAGCAGTACTTC. The entire variable domain, with the rest obtained from reference TRBV18 and TRBJ2-7, is as follows: NAGVMQNPRHLVRRRGQEARLRCSPMKGHSHVYWYRQLPEEGLKFMVYLQKENIIDESGMPKERFSAEFPKEGPSILRIQQVVRGDSAAYFCASSREPRGHYEQYFGPGTRLTVT.

This sequence joins TRBV5-4 and TRBJ2-7; 8 bases match TRBD2. CDR1 and CDR2 from the germline V gene are SGHNT and YYREEE (reference sequence). This CDR3 spans 16 amino acids. The V and J ends lost 4 bases and 5 bases, in that order; junction bases with no gene match: 14. The CDR3 is CASSGGPSGSTDEQYF. CDR3 sequence (DNA): TGTGCCAGCAGCGGAGGCCCGAGCGGGAGTACGGACGAGCAGTACTTC. Combining the CDR3 with reference TRBV5-4 and TRBJ2-7 gives the whole variable domain ETGVTQSPTHLIKTRGQQVTLRCSSQSGHNTVSWYQQALGQGPQFIFQYYREEENGRGNFPPRFSGLQFPNYSSELNVNALELDDSALYLCASSGGPSGSTDEQYFGPGTRLTVT.

The rearrangement links TRBV5-1 to TRBJ2-3; 9 nucleotides match TRBD1. Germline V gene lookup returns CDR1 SGHRS and CDR2 YFSETQ. The CDR3 loop spans 16 amino acids. The V gene end was trimmed by 4 bases and the J gene end by 5 bases; junction bases not matched to a gene: 11. In nucleotides, the CDR3 is TGCGCCAGCAGCACCCACAGGGGGCGAGGGGGAGATACGCAGTATTTT. As protein: CASSTHRGRGGDTQYF.

The chain uses TRBV30 and TRBJ2-7; D call uncertain. CDR3 length: 11 amino acids. Trimming cost V 1 base and J 4 bases, with 5 bases left between them. CDR1 is GTSNPN and CDR2 is SVGIG in the germline V gene (reference sequence). This CDR3 reads CAWSGSYEQYF. The CDR3 bases are TGTGCCTGGAGTGGCAGTTACGAGCAGTACTTC.

The chain is built from TRBV27 and TRBJ2-5; D is possibly TRBD1 (5 bases). This CDR3 region has 14 residues. V was cut by 6 bases and J by 2 bases, with 13 bases left in between. Per the germline V gene, CDR1 is MNHEY and CDR2 is SMNVEV (reference sequence). This CDR3 is CASSSREPQETQYF. The DNA for the CDR3 is TGTGCCAGCAGCTCCAGGGAACCTCAAGAGACCCAGTACTTC.

This chain uses TRBV2 with TRBJ2-7; TRBD1 is a possible D gene (6 bases). The CDR3 consists of 14 residues. Trimming took off 5 bases at V and 3 bases at J, with 14 bases between the two ends. Germline values: CDR1 SNHLY, CDR2 FYNNEI. The CDR3 spells CASSKDRSIYEQYF. The CDR3 DNA reads TGTGCCAGCAGTAAAGACAGGTCTATCTACGAGCAGTACTTC. The variable domain in full, completed from reference TRBV2 and TRBJ2-7, reads EPEVTQTPSHQVTQMGQEVILRCVPISNHLYFYWYRQILGQKVEFLVSFYNNEISEKSEIFDDQFSVERPDGSNFTLKIRSTKLEDSAMYFCASSKDRSIYEQYFGPGTRLTVT.

The chain combines TRBV7-9 with TRBJ1-1; D perhaps matches TRBD1 (5 bases). The germline V and J ends were trimmed by 7 bases and 0 bases, with 9 bases remaining between them. The CDR3 is made up of 13 amino acids. CDR1 is SEHNR, CDR2 FQNEAQ, per germline (reference sequence). In DNA form, the CDR3 reads TGTGCCAGCATGGGACGGTTGAACACTGAAGCTTTCTTT. The encoded protein is CASMGRLNTEAFF.

The CDR3 bases are TGCGCCAGCAGCCAGCTTAGGGCAGATACGCAGTATTTT. Translated: CASSQLRADTQYF. This rearrangement joins TRBV4-3 to TRBJ2-3; no reliable D call. This CDR3 is 13 amino acids long. V lost 3 bases and J 4 bases, leaving 8 bases between the germline ends. Germline loops: CDR1 LGHNA, CDR2 YSLEER.

This clone came up a few times. The CDR3 DNA reads TGTGCCATCAGTGAGGGAGACAGAGTGAACACTGAAGCTTTCTTT. This sequence encodes CAISEGDRVNTEAFF. The V and J genes are TRBV10-3 and TRBJ1-1; possibly TRBD1 for D (5 bases). V lost 2 bases and J lost 0, with 10 bases in between. Germline V lookup: CDR1 ENHRY, CDR2 SYGVKD. The CDR3 is 15 residues long.

The rearrangement links TRBV19 to TRBJ2-5; 8 nucleotides align to TRBD2. Unmatched junction bases numbered 11, after V lost 5 bases and J lost 6 bases. The germline gives CDR1 LNHDA, CDR2 SQIVND (reference sequence). The CDR3 totals 15 residues. The CDR3 DNA is TGTGCCAGTAGTGTATCAGCGGGAGCCAAACAGACCCAGTACTTC. Translated: CASSVSAGAKQTQYF.

This rearrangement joins TRBV23-1 to TRBJ2-7, with 12 bases that match TRBD1. TRBV23-1 is filed as an ORF, its function uncertain. The CDR3 consists of 14 residues. Trimming took 11 bases from V and 5 from J; bases not matched to a gene: 10. The CDR3 protein is CASRPGQGANEQYF. In DNA form, the CDR3 reads TGCGCCTCCCGCCCGGGACAGGGGGCCAACGAGCAGTACTTC.

The chain couples TRBV5-1 to TRBJ2-1; no firm D call. This CDR3 spans 14 amino acids. Looked up from germline, CDR1 is SGHRS and CDR2 is YFSETQ. Trimming pared 0 bases from V and 0 bases from J, leaving 4 bases between. This CDR3 is CASSLAGSYNEQFF. The CDR3 nucleotides are TGCGCCAGCAGCTTGGCTGGCTCCTACAATGAGCAGTTCTTC.